The sequence of this TCR beta chain was determined in a study of identical twins. Study-wide findings and caveats: Twins' excess sharing was less marked for out-of-frame beta sequences.

Per germline, CDR1 SGHAT and CDR2 FQNNGV. Trimming stripped 2 bases from V and 6 bases from J, with 20 bases between. The CDR3 consists of 17 residues. This clonotype has just a few counts. What it recognizes is unknown. With no exceptions, donors were healthy Caucasians. In TCRdb, the 5' RACE reads were re-called with MiXCR into one record per CDR3 protein. The repertoire holds about 920,000 distinct CDR3 sequences, 10% to 15% seen once, with around 1.6% in the top ten. These same records also appear under a second study, on yellow fever vaccine responses in identical twins.

Sequenced: PBMCs. The source of this sequence is a woman under 30 in good health. The chain employs TRBV11-2 and TRBJ2-1, with D possibly being TRBD2 (7 bases). CDR3: CASSLREGVYQGNEQFF. In nucleotides, the CDR3 is TGTGCCAGCAGCTTAAGGGAGGGGGTCTATCAGGGCAATGAGCAGTTCTTC.